This T cell receptor (beta chain) emerged from a study of shared clonotypes between healthy human individuals. Produced via immunoSEQ multiplex PCR; TCRdb's table is partial and in-frame only. Of roughly 1,800,000 clones listed, about 94% are singletons. It was CD45RO-negative cells, positively selected for CCR7, that made up naive CD8 cells, with terminally differentiated effector memory CD45RA+ cells excluded. This clone was recorded a few times. Trimming removed 5 bases from V and 0 bases from J, with 5 bases in between. This CDR3 comprises 14 residues. Germline CDR1 reads MNHEY; CDR2 reads SMNVEV (reference sequence).

The sequence was obtained from a man between 18 and 29 years old in good health. The specimen sequenced was naive CD8+ T cells sorted from blood. The chain combines TRBV27 with TRBJ2-6; D is undetermined. The CDR3 reads CASSQFSGANVLTF. The CDR3 nucleotides read TGTGCCAGCAGTCAATTCTCTGGGGCCAACGTCCTGACTTTC.